These T cell receptor beta chains were read from a single sample in a study of CD8+ T cells in alopecia areata. Some clones are missing from TCRdb's copy, which holds only in-frame ones; the method was immunoSEQ multiplex PCR. This sample carries under 300,000 clones, 50% to 75% of them seen once, and the ten largest clones take 0.75% to 0.95%. The sequences come from CD4+ T cells sorted from blood, collected at approximately week 51, from a patient treated with tofacitinib. The receptors come from a human donor with alopecia areata. Each CDR3 is given with its conserved first and last residue. The order of the fields is V gene, clone size, J gene, D gene, CDR3 length, CDR3 protein, CDR3 DNA. A D gene is named only where the DNA matches it firmly. Clone size is shown for a subset of rows, as once, few, many or a class of expanded clone.

V: TRBV30
size: NA
J: TRBJ1-5
D: NA
length: 13
CDR3: CAWSTGGNQPQHF
DNA: TGTGCCTGGAGTACGGGGGGCAATCAGCCCCAGCATTTT

V: TRBV2
size: NA
J: TRBJ1-5
D: NA
length: 14
CDR3: CASSFQGFNQPQHF
DNA: TGTGCCAGCAGCTTCCAGGGCTTCAATCAGCCCCAGCATTTT

V: TRBV2
size: NA
J: TRBJ1-2
D: NA
length: 11
CDR3: CASGSPYGYTF
DNA: TGTGCCAGCGGCTCACCGTATGGCTACACCTTC

V: TRBV4-3
size: NA
J: TRBJ2-6
D: TRBD1
length: 18
CDR3: CASSQDPPTGVGANVLTF
DNA: TGCGCCAGCAGCCAAGACCCACCGACAGGGGTGGGGGCCAACGTCCTGACTTTC

V: TRBV11-2
size: few
J: TRBJ2-7
D: NA
length: 14
CDR3: CASSLEWQGYEQYF
DNA: TGTGCCAGCAGCTTAGAGTGGCAGGGCTACGAGCAGTACTTC

V: TRBV4-3
size: NA
J: TRBJ2-7
D: NA
length: 13
CDR3: CASSQSGGREQYF
DNA: TGCGCCAGCAGCCAATCAGGCGGTCGCGAGCAGTACTTC

V: TRBV29-1
size: NA
J: TRBJ1-2
D: NA
length: 12
CDR3: CSVGGANYGYTF
DNA: TGCAGCGTTGGGGGGGCCAACTATGGCTACACCTTC

V: TRBV29-1
size: NA
J: TRBJ2-1
D: NA
length: 13
CDR3: CSVGWSTANEQFF
DNA: TGCAGCGTTGGTTGGAGTACTGCAAATGAGCAGTTCTTC

V: TRBV14
size: NA
J: TRBJ1-2
D: NA
length: 12
CDR3: CASSQGARASTF
DNA: TGTGCCAGCAGCCAGGGAGCCAGAGCTTCCACCTTC

V: TRBV5-1
size: NA
J: TRBJ1-1
D: NA
length: 16
CDR3: CASSLAPDGLNTEAFF
DNA: TGCGCCAGCAGCTTGGCTCCCGACGGTCTGAACACTGAAGCTTTCTTT

V: TRBV11-2
size: NA
J: TRBJ2-5
D: NA
length: 13
CDR3: CASREQGRETQYF
DNA: TGTGCCAGTAGAGAACAGGGGAGGGAGACCCAGTACTTC

V: TRBV7-9
size: NA
J: TRBJ1-2
D: NA
length: 14
CDR3: CASSSGTYVYGYTF
DNA: TGTGCCAGCAGTTCCGGGACGTACGTTTATGGCTACACCTTC

V: TRBV7-2
size: NA
J: TRBJ2-5
D: NA
length: 13
CDR3: CASSLMASETQYF
DNA: TGTGCCAGCAGCTTAATGGCCTCTGAGACCCAGTACTTC

V: TRBV15
size: NA
J: TRBJ2-3
D: NA
length: 16
CDR3: CATSREKGLKADTQYF
DNA: TGTGCCACCAGCAGAGAAAAGGGACTGAAGGCAGATACGCAGTATTTT

V: TRBV9
size: NA
J: TRBJ1-2
D: NA
length: 15
CDR3: CASSVGGAGSYGYTF
DNA: TGTGCCAGCAGCGTAGGGGGGGCAGGCTCCTATGGCTACACCTTC

V: TRBV11-2
size: few
J: TRBJ1-2
D: NA
length: 14
CDR3: CASSLDVVGIGYTF
DNA: TGTGCCAGCAGCTTAGATGTCGTGGGGATTGGCTACACCTTC

V: TRBV30
size: NA
J: TRBJ2-1
D: NA
length: 12
CDR3: CAWSVVGREQFF
DNA: TGTGCCTGGAGTGTAGTGGGGCGTGAGCAGTTCTTC

V: TRBV6-6
size: NA
J: TRBJ2-7
D: TRBD1
length: 15
CDR3: CASRRDRPVIYEQYF
DNA: TGTGCCAGCAGACGGGACAGACCAGTCATCTACGAGCAGTACTTC

V: TRBV27
size: NA
J: TRBJ2-3
D: NA
length: 15
CDR3: CASMMGVFRTDTQYF
DNA: TGTGCCAGCATGATGGGAGTCTTCCGCACAGATACGCAGTATTTT

V: TRBV29-1
size: NA
J: TRBJ1-5
D: TRBD1
length: 13
CDR3: CSVEQGVDQPQHF
DNA: TGCAGCGTTGAGCAGGGGGTGGATCAGCCCCAGCATTTT

V: TRBV29-1
size: once
J: TRBJ1-1
D: NA
length: 10
CDR3: CSVGRPEAFF
DNA: TGCAGCGTTGGCCGCCCTGAGGCTTTCTTT

V: TRBV7-8
size: few
J: TRBJ2-2
D: TRBD2
length: 15
CDR3: CASKTSGGSTGELFF
DNA: TGTGCCAGCAAGACTAGCGGGGGAAGCACCGGGGAGCTGTTTTTT

V: TRBV29-1
size: few
J: TRBJ1-6
D: NA
length: 11
CDR3: CSVEGNSPLHF
DNA: TGCAGCGTTGAGGGGAATTCACCCCTCCACTTT

V: TRBV9
size: few
J: TRBJ2-1
D: NA
length: 13
CDR3: CASSTQVGNEQFF
DNA: TGTGCCAGCAGCACTCAGGTCGGAAATGAGCAGTTCTTC

V: TRBV30
size: NA
J: TRBJ1-2
D: NA
length: 14
CDR3: CAGEPVSGSFGYTF
DNA: TGTGCGGGAGAACCCGTGTCAGGGAGCTTCGGCTACACCTTC

V: TRBV30
size: NA
J: TRBJ2-7
D: NA
length: 15
CDR3: CAWSAEARFTYEQYF
DNA: TGTGCCTGGAGCGCAGAGGCACGATTCACGTACGAGCAGTACTTC

V: TRBV30
size: NA
J: TRBJ1-3
D: NA
length: 12
CDR3: CAWTDTGNTIYF
DNA: TGTGCCTGGACGGACACAGGAAACACCATATATTTT

V: TRBV30
size: few
J: TRBJ2-5
D: NA
length: 11
CDR3: CAWSVQETQYF
DNA: TGTGCCTGGAGTGTACAAGAGACCCAGTACTTC

V: TRBV5-1
size: few
J: TRBJ2-1
D: TRBD1
length: 11
CDR3: CASRLDRGQFF
DNA: TGCGCCAGCCGCCTAGACAGGGGGCAGTTCTTC

V: TRBV9
size: NA
J: TRBJ2-5
D: NA
length: 13
CDR3: CASSLSDQETQYF
DNA: TGTGCCAGCAGCCTATCCGACCAAGAGACCCAGTACTTC

V: TRBV4-1
size: NA
J: TRBJ1-1
D: NA
length: 14
CDR3: CASSQFPAGAEAFF
DNA: TGCGCCAGCAGCCAATTCCCCGCTGGGGCTGAAGCTTTCTTT

V: TRBV29-1
size: NA
J: TRBJ2-7
D: TRBD1
length: 14
CDR3: CSVSLQGAQGEQYF
DNA: TGCAGCGTTTCTCTACAGGGGGCCCAGGGAGAGCAGTACTTC

V: TRBV27
size: NA
J: TRBJ1-5
D: TRBD1
length: 14
CDR3: CASSQGQGWQPQHF
DNA: TGTGCCAGCAGCCAGGGACAGGGGTGGCAGCCCCAGCATTTT

V: TRBV5-1
size: NA
J: TRBJ1-2
D: NA
length: 13
CDR3: CASSLADNYGYTF
DNA: TGCGCCAGCAGCTTGGCCGATAACTATGGCTACACCTTC

V: TRBV7-9
size: NA
J: TRBJ1-2
D: NA
length: 13
CDR3: CASSLAHNYGYTF
DNA: TGTGCCAGCAGCTTAGCACATAACTATGGCTACACCTTC

V: TRBV30
size: NA
J: TRBJ2-6
D: NA
length: 16
CDR3: CACGERVRIGANVLTF
DNA: TGTGCCTGCGGGGAGCGGGTAAGGATAGGGGCCAACGTCCTGACTTTC

V: TRBV5-1
size: NA
J: TRBJ2-4
D: TRBD1
length: 17
CDR3: CASSLDGTGLAKNIQYF
DNA: TGCGCCAGCAGCTTGGACGGGACAGGCTTAGCCAAAAACATTCAGTACTTC

V: TRBV2
size: few
J: TRBJ1-1
D: NA
length: 11
CDR3: CASRDRAEAFF
DNA: TGTGCCAGCAGGGACAGAGCTGAAGCTTTCTTT